This T cell receptor (beta chain) was captured by sequencing in a study of blood T cell repertoires in COVID-19. Overall study: Some COVID-19 samples were acute and others convalescent; all came from the United States, Italy and Spain. PBMCs, B-cell-depleted T cells, or T cells were the source of the cDNA or gDNA that made up the material.

In the authors' workflow: Estimation of nucleated cell counts relied on the amplification of reference gene primers. The assay was immunoSEQ multiplex PCR, and TCRdb's table has in-frame clones only and misses some. That table is the source of V, J and clone size, and D and trimming were worked out from the DNA. The data contain 98,000 or so clones, 91% of them singletons. In germline, CDR1 is MNHEY, CDR2 SMNVEV (reference sequence). This CDR3 contains 15 residues. V lost 3 bases to trimming and J lost 4 bases; unmatched junction nucleotides: 2. Sequenced: peripheral blood. The V and J genes are TRBV27 and TRBJ2-1, with TRBD2 matching 11 bases. The clonotype originates from a human donor in a cohort sampled during active COVID-19. The CDR3 nucleotides read TGTGCCAGCAGTTTTCTAGCGGGGGGATACAATGAGCAGTTCTTC. This translates into CASSFLAGGYNEQFF.